This T cell receptor (beta chain) originates from a study of beta chain features in type 1 diabetes. The isolated RNA, all of it, was reverse transcribed, so expressed TCRB transcripts were what got sequenced. Measured with immunoSEQ multiplex PCR; TCRdb has only the in-frame clones, and not every one. The sample includes around 160,000 clones, about 44% of them seen just once. The V end lost 8 bases, the J end lost 12 bases, and 9 bases lay between the germline ends. CDR3 size: 9 residues. The germline V gene has CDR1 MNHNY and CDR2 SVGAGI (reference sequence). The source of this sequence is a man between 18 and 35 years old in good health. The sample comprised Tregs from blood. This chain joins TRBV6-6 and TRBJ2-3; D might be TRBD2 (6 bases). This CDR3 reads CASGLPQYF. DNA for the CDR3: TGTGCCAGCGGACTACCTCAGTATTTT.